The rows below give T cell receptor beta chains drawn from one sample of a study of long-term antiretroviral therapy in people with HIV. The table came from immunoSEQ multiplex PCR; TCRdb's copy has only in-frame clones and leaves some out. The sample comprises more than 20,000 clones, roughly 86% of which are singletons, and 3.5% to 5% rests with the top ten. The sample here was unsorted PBMCs, taken 1.3 years after starting antiretroviral therapy. Source of these receptors: a man between 60 and 75 years old with HIV. Both conserved end residues are part of each CDR3. The D gene is left open where the match is weak. Size values are once, few and many counts, or a class for expanded clones, and some rows have none.

clone size	V gene	D gene	J gene	CDR3 protein	CDR3 DNA
NA	TRBV14	NA	TRBJ1-1	CASSQDEGSGWTEAFF	TGTGCCAGCAGCCAAGACGAGGGTTCGGGCTGGACTGAAGCTTTCTTT
NA	TRBV30	NA	TRBJ2-7	CAWSVARVEYF	TGTGCCTGGAGTGTAGCCAGGGTTGAGTACTTC
NA	TRBV10-3	NA	TRBJ1-5	CAISELDSSNQPQHF	TGTGCCATCAGTGAGTTGGACAGCTCAAATCAGCCCCAGCATTTT
NA	TRBV29-1	NA	TRBJ2-2	CSDRARLGASGELFF	TGCAGCGACCGGGCGAGGCTAGGAGCGTCCGGGGAGCTGTTTTTT
NA	TRBV5-8	NA	TRBJ1-1	CASSSSGYTEAFF	TGTGCCAGCAGCTCTTCAGGTTATACTGAAGCTTTCTTT
NA	TRBV5-1	NA	TRBJ2-7	CASSKSMSRYEQYF	TGCGCCAGCAGCAAGAGCATGAGCCGCTACGAGCAGTACTTC
once	TRBV5-5	NA	TRBJ2-7	CASSLVRSEQYF	TGTGCCAGCAGCTTGGTCCGCTCCGAGCAGTACTTC
NA	TRBV7-2	NA	TRBJ1-2	CASSLGGGYGYTF	TGTGCCAGCAGCTTAGGTGGGGGCTATGGCTACACCTTC
NA	TRBV5-1	TRBD1	TRBJ2-4	CASSAAGTGIGGTLAKNIQYF	TGCGCCAGCAGCGCCGCCGGGACAGGGATCGGAGGGACCTTAGCCAAAAACATTCAGTACTTC
NA	TRBV5-1	NA	TRBJ2-3	CASSLDRVADTQYF	TGCGCCAGCAGCTTGGACAGGGTTGCAGATACGCAGTATTTT
NA	TRBV5-1	NA	TRBJ2-6	CASSLRSVSSGANVLTF	TGCGCCAGCAGCTTGAGGTCCGTCAGCTCTGGGGCCAACGTCCTGACTTTC
NA	TRBV28	NA	TRBJ1-5	CASRSDISNQPQHF	TGTGCCAGCCGAAGTGACATTAGCAATCAGCCCCAGCATTTT
few	TRBV28	NA	TRBJ1-3	CACSSTYPSGNTIYF	TGTGCCTGCTCAAGCACCTACCCCTCTGGAAACACCATATATTTT
NA	TRBV7-8	NA	TRBJ2-7	CASSLGSAYYEQYF	TGTGCCAGCAGCTTAGGTAGCGCTTACTACGAGCAGTACTTC
NA	TRBV4-3	NA	TRBJ1-5	CASSQDWPAYSNQPQHF	TGCGCCAGCAGCCAAGACTGGCCAGCCTATAGCAATCAGCCCCAGCATTTT
NA	TRBV5-1	NA	TRBJ1-4	CASSPRTSSTNEKLFF	TGCGCCAGCAGCCCCAGAACCAGTTCAACTAATGAAAAACTGTTTTTT
NA	TRBV7-9	NA	TRBJ2-5	CASSSDSGETQYF	TGTGCCAGCAGCTCGGACAGCGGGGAGACCCAGTACTTC
NA	TRBV9	NA	TRBJ1-2	CASSVYSYGYTF	TGTGCCAGCAGCGTCTACAGCTATGGCTACACCTTC
few	TRBV25-1	NA	TRBJ2-7	CASSLTGYEQYF	TGTGCCAGCAGTTTAACAGGCTACGAGCAGTACTTC